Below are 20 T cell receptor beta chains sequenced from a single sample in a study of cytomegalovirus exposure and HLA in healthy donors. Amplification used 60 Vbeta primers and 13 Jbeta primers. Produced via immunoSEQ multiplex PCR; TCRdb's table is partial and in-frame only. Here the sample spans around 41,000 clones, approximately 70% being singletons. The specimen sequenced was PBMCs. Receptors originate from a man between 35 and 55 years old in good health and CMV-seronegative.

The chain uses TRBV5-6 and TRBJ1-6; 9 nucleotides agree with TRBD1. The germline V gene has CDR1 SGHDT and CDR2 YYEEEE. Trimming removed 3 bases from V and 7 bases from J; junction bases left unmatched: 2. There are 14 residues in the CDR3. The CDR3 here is CASSSGTGNSPLHF. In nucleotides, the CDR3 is TGTGCCAGCAGCTCAGGGACAGGGAATTCACCCCTCCACTTT.

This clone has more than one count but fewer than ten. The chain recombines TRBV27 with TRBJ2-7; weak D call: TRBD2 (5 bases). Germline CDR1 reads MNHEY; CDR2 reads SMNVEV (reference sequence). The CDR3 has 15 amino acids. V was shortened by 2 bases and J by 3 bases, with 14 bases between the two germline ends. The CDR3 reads CASSLVEGTGYEQYF. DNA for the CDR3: TGTGCCAGCAGTTTAGTCGAGGGCACGGGCTACGAGCAGTACTTC.

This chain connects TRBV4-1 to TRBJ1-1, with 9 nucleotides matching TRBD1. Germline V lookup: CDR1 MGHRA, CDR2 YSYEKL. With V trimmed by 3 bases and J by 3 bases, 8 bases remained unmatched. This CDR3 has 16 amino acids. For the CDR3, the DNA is TGCGCCAGCAGCCATGGTTCTCGGACAGGGGACACTGAAGCTTTCTTT. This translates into CASSHGSRTGDTEAFF.

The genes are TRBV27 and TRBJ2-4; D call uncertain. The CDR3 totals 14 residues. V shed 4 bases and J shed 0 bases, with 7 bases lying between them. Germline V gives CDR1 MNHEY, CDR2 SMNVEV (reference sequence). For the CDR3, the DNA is TGTGCCAGCAGTTCGTCTAGAGCCAAAAACATTCAGTACTTC. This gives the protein CASSSSRAKNIQYF.

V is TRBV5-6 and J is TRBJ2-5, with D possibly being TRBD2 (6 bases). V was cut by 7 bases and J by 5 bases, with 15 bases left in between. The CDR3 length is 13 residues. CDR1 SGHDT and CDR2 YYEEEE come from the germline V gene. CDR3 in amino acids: CASAPEGTETQYF. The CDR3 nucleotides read TGTGCCAGCGCTCCGGAGGGGACCGAGACCCAGTACTTC.

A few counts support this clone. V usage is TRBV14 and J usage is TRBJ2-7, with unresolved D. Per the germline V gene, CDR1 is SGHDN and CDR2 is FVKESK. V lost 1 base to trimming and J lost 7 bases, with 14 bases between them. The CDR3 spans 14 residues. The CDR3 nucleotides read TGTGCCAGCAGCCAAGCTGGCGGAAGCCGGGAGCAGTACTTC. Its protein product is CASSQAGGSREQYF.

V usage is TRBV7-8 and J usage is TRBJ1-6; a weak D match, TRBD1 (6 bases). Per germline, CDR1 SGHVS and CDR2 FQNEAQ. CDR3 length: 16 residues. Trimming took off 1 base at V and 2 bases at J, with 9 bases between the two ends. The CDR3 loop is CASSLEGVPYNSPLHF. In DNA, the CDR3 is TGTGCCAGCAGCTTAGAGGGGGTACCCTATAATTCACCCCTCCACTTT.

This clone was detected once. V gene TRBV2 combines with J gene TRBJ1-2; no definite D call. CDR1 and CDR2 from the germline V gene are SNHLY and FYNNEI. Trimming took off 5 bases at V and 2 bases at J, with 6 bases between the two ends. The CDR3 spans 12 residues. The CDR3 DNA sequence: TGTGCCAGCAGTCTCCTAAACTATGGCTACACCTTC. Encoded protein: CASSLLNYGYTF.

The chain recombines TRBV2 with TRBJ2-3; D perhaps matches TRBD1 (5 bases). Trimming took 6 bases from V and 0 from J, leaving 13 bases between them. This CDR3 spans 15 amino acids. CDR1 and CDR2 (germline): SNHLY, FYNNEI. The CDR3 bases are TGTGCCAGCAGCGATCAGGGTCTTAGCACAGATACGCAGTATTTT. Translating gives CASSDQGLSTDTQYF.

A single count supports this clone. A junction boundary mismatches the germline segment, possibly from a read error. This CDR3 is CASSQGTSGGSGSGEAQYF. In DNA, the CDR3 is TGCGCCAGCAGCCAAGGCACTAGCGGGGGGAGCGGTTCGGGAGAGGCCCAGTACTTC. The chain uses TRBV4-3 and TRBJ2-5, with 12 bases lining up with TRBD2. CDR1 is LGHNA and CDR2 is YSLEER in the germline V gene. This CDR3 is built from 19 residues.

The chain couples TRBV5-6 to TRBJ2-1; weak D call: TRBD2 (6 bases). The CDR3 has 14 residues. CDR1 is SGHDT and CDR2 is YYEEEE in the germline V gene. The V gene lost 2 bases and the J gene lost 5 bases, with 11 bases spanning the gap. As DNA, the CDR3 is TGTGCCAGCAGCTTAACGGGGGTAAACAATGAGCAGTTCTTC. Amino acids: CASSLTGVNNEQFF.

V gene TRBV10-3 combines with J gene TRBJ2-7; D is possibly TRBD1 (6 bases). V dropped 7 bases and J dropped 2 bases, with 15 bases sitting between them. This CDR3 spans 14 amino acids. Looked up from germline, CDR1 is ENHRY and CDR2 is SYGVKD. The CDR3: CAINPTGSTYEQYF. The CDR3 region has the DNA TGTGCCATCAACCCGACAGGATCTACCTACGAGCAGTACTTC.

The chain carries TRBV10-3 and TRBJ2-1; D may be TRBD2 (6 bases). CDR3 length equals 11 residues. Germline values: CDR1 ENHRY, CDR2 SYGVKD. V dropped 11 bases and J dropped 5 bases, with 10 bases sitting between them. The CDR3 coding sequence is TGTGCCTCATCTAGCGACAATGAGCAGTTCTTC. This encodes CASSSDNEQFF.

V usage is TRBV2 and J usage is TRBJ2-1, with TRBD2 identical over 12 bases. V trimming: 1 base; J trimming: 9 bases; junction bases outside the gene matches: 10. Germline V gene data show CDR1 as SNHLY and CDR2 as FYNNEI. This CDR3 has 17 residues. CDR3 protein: CASSEDPSGGAKGEQFF. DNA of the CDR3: TGTGCCAGCAGTGAAGATCCTAGCGGGGGGGCTAAGGGTGAGCAGTTCTTC. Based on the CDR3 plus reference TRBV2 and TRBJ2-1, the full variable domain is EPEVTQTPSHQVTQMGQEVILRCVPISNHLYFYWYRQILGQKVEFLVSFYNNEISEKSEIFDDQFSVERPDGSNFTLKIRSTKLEDSAMYFCASSEDPSGGAKGEQFFGPGTRLTVL.

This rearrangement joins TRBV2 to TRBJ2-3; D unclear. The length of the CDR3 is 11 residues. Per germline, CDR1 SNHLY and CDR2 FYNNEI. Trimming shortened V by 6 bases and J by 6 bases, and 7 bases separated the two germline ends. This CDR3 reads CASRALDTQYF. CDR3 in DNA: TGTGCCAGCAGAGCGCTGGATACGCAGTATTTT.

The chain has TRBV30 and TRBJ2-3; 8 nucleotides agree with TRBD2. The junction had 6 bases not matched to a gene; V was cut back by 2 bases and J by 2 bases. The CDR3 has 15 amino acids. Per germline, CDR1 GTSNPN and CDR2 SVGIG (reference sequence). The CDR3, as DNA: TGTGCCTGGAGTCTCACTAGCGGATTCACAGATACGCAGTATTTT. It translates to CAWSLTSGFTDTQYF.

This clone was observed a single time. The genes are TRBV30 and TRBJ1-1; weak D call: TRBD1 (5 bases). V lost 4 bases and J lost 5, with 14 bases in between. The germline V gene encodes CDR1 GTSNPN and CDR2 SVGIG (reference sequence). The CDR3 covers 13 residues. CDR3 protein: CAWTRGRGTEAFF. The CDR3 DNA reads TGTGCCTGGACGCGGGGCAGAGGTACTGAAGCTTTCTTT.

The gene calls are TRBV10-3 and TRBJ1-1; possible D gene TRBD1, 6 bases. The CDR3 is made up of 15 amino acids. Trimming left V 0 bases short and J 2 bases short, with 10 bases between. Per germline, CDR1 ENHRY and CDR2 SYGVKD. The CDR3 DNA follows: TGTGCCATCAGTGAGTCCAGGGGTTTTAACACTGAAGCTTTCTTT. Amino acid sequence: CAISESRGFNTEAFF.

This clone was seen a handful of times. CDR3 sequence: CASSLGQGSSPLHF. In DNA form, the CDR3 reads TGTGCCAGCAGCTTAGGACAGGGAAGTTCACCCCTCCACTTT. This rearrangement joins TRBV11-2 to TRBJ1-6, with 7 positions matching TRBD1. The CDR3 extends over 14 amino acids. V was pared by 1 base and J by 9 bases, with 3 bases of the junction left unmatched. Germline V gene sequence: CDR1 SGHAT, CDR2 FQNNGV.

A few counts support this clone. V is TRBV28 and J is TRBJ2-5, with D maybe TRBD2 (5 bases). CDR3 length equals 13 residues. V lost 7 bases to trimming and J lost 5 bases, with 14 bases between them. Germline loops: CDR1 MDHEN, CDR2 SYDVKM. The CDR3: CASTRGGDETQYF. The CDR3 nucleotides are TGTGCCAGCACCCGAGGAGGTGACGAGACCCAGTACTTC. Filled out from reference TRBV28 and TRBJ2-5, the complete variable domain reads DVKVTQSSRYLVKRTGEKVFLECVQDMDHENMFWYRQDPGLGLRLIYFSYDVKMKEKGDIPEGYSVSREKKERFSLILESASTNQTSMYLCASTRGGDETQYFGPGTRLLVL.